The 12 T cell receptor beta chains given below trace back to one sample, sequenced in a study of T cells in Graves' hyperthyroidism and ophthalmopathy (dated by TCRdb to about 2019). The library was obtained by multiplex PCR. The sequencing machine was an Illumina HiSeq 2000. TCR beta CDR3 regions were amplified from RNA transcripts. The TCR CDR3 was subjected to a first round of RT-PCR using the HTBI primer set and the Qiagen OneStep RT-PCR kit. Clones were called with MiXCR by TCRdb after fastp trimmed the public reads at Q25, and only in-frame beta chains were retained. Every CDR3 protein is listed once, alongside the most common genes and DNA of its rows. The sample contains hundreds of thousands of distinct CDR3 sequences, roughly 15% of them found a single time. Jointly, the top ten make up roughly 10% of the sample. Material for sequencing was blood. These receptors came from a woman in her late teens or twenties with Graves' hyperthyroidism.

This clonotype was found a few times. CDR3 DNA: TGTGCCAGCAGTTACAGGAGTTTAACGACAGATACGCAGTATTTT. Protein product: CASSYRSLTTDTQYF. This chain links TRBV28 with TRBJ2-3; tentatively, D is TRBD1 (5 bases). V was cut by 4 bases and J by 3 bases, with 14 bases left in between. CDR1 MDHEN and CDR2 SYDVKM come from the germline V gene. CDR3 length: 15 residues.

This clonotype was counted many times. The chain combines TRBV28 with TRBJ2-1; 13 positions match TRBD2. Trimming cost V 2 bases and J 10 bases; bases outside gene matches: 11. Germline assignment: CDR1 MDHEN and CDR2 SYDVKM. There are 17 residues in the CDR3. The CDR3 bases are TGTGCCAGCAGTTTACCCCCCACTAGCGGGAGGGCCCGGGAGCAGTTCTTC. As protein: CASSLPPTSGRAREQFF.

The chain is built from TRBV4-3 and TRBJ2-2, with TRBD2 matching over 12 bases. The germline gives CDR1 LGHNA, CDR2 YSLEER. Trimming cost V 0 bases and J 6 bases; bases outside gene matches: 2. The CDR3 is 16 residues long. CDR3 in amino acids: CASSQETSGSSGELFF. DNA for the CDR3: TGCGCCAGCAGCCAAGAGACTAGCGGGAGTTCCGGGGAGCTGTTTTTT.

This CDR3 reads CAWSVHRVYEQYF. The CDR3, as DNA: TGTGCCTGGAGTGTACACCGGGTCTACGAGCAGTACTTC. V is TRBV30 and J is TRBJ2-7; D gene ambiguous. Germline CDR1 and CDR2: GTSNPN and SVGIG (reference sequence). The CDR3 consists of 13 residues. V was shortened by 0 bases and J by 3 bases, with 9 bases between the two germline ends.

This clonotype appeared many times. The V call is TRBV5-5, the J call TRBJ2-1; D is uncertain. Germline loops: CDR1 SGHKS, CDR2 YYEKEE (reference sequence). The length of the CDR3 is 15 residues. The germline V and J ends were trimmed by 5 bases and 8 bases, with 20 bases remaining between them. Here the CDR3 reads CASSNSPPSHDEQFF. The DNA of the CDR3 is TGTGCCAGCAGTAATAGCCCACCTTCCCACGATGAGCAGTTCTTC.

The rearrangement joins TRBV20-1 to TRBJ2-2, with TRBD2 matching over 11 bases. This CDR3 is 17 amino acids long. Germline V gives CDR1 DFQATT, CDR2 SNEGSKA (reference sequence). The junction had 10 bases not matched to a gene; V was cut back by 7 bases and J by 0 bases. CDR3 sequence (DNA): TGCAGTGTACACAGCGGGACTAGCGGATCGAACACCGGGGAGCTGTTTTTT. This translates into CSVHSGTSGSNTGELFF.

V gene TRBV9 combines with J gene TRBJ2-1, with 8 bases matching TRBD2. Germline trimming cut 0 bases from V and 4 bases from J; bases unmatched to any gene: 6. The CDR3 runs to 16 residues. Germline values: CDR1 SGDLS, CDR2 YYNGEE. CDR3 coding DNA: TGTGCCAGCAGCGTAGCGAGCGGGAGTGGGTACAATGAGCAGTTCTTC. This sequence encodes CASSVASGSGYNEQFF. Variable domain in full (rest from reference TRBV9 and TRBJ2-1): DSGVTQTPKHLITATGQRVTLRCSPRSGDLSVYWYQQSLDQGLQFLIQYYNGEERAKGNILERFSAQQFPDLHSELNLSSLELGDSALYFCASSVASGSGYNEQFFGPGTRLTVL.

This clonotype has at least ten counts. The chain carries TRBV11-3 and TRBJ2-7; TRBD2 agrees at 7 bases. The trim removed 5 bases at V and 0 bases at J, leaving 10 bases unmatched. Germline V gene data show CDR1 as SGHNT and CDR2 as YENEEA. This CDR3 is built from 16 residues. Written as DNA, the CDR3 is TGTGCCAGCAGCCCCCGAGCGGGAAGGGGCTCCTACGAGCAGTACTTC. This gives the protein CASSPRAGRGSYEQYF.

This clonotype was observed a few times. The chain uses TRBV20-1 and TRBJ2-3; TRBD2 aligns across 7 bases. The J segment lost 4 bases and the V segment lost 7 bases, leaving 11 bases of the junction unmatched. Germline V gives CDR1 DFQATT, CDR2 SNEGSKA (reference sequence). The CDR3 totals 14 residues. Here the CDR3 DNA reads TGCAGTGGGAGCGGGACCTCCCTGGCAGATACGCAGTATTTT. The encoded protein is CSGSGTSLADTQYF.

On this clonotype: This may be a read error: a much more frequent sequence differs by one nucleotide. This chain joins TRBV5-8 and TRBJ1-1; D unclear. V shed 4 bases and J shed 3 bases, with 10 bases lying between them. The germline CDR1 and CDR2 sequences are SGHTS and YDEGEE. This CDR3 spans 13 amino acids. CDR3 bases: TGTGCCAGCAGCCATGGAACACACACTGAAGCTTTCTTT. This encodes CASSHGTHTEAFF.

This clonotype was counted ten times or more. The genes are TRBV6-5 and TRBJ2-1, with 10 nucleotides matching TRBD1. Germline CDR1 reads MNHEY; CDR2 reads SVGAGI. The trim removed 2 bases at V and 2 bases at J, leaving 3 bases unmatched. CDR3 length equals 16 residues. The CDR3 coding sequence is TGTGCCAGCAGTTACGGTGGGACAGGGGCCTACAATGAGCAGTTCTTC. Its translation is CASSYGGTGAYNEQFF.

This clonotype was seen more than once but under ten times. The chain carries TRBV27 and TRBJ2-7; 7 bases match TRBD2. Germline V gene data show CDR1 as MNHEY and CDR2 as SMNVEV (reference sequence). J gave up 2 bases and V 4 bases, and 5 bases lay outside the gene matches. This CDR3 has 14 amino acids. The CDR3 is CASSSVREAYEQYF. DNA of the CDR3: TGTGCCAGCAGTTCCGTTCGGGAGGCCTACGAGCAGTACTTC.